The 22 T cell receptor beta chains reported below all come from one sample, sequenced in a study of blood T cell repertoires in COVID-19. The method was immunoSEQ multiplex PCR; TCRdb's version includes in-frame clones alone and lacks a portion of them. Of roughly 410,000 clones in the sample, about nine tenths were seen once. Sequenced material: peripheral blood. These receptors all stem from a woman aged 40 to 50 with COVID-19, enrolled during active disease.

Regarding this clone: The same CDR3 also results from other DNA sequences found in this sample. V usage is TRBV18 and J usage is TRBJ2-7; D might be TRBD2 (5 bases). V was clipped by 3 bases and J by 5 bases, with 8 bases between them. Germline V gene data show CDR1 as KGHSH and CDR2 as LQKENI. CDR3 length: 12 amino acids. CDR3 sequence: CASSPLGDEQYF. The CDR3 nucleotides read TGTGCCAGCTCACCTCTCGGGGACGAGCAGTACTTC.

In nucleotides, the CDR3 is TGTGCCACCGCGGGACTCCAAAGGAGAGAAAAACTGTTTTTT. Amino acids: CATAGLQRREKLFF. The chain uses TRBV6-5 and TRBJ1-4; TRBD1 is a possible D gene (5 bases). The CDR3 extends over 14 amino acids. Germline V CDR1 and CDR2: MNHEY, SVGAGI. Trimming stripped 10 bases from V and 8 bases from J, with 20 bases between.

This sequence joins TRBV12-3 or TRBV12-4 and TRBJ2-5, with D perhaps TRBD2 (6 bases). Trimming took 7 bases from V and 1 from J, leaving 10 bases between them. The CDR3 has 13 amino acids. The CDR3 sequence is CASTIAVQETQYF. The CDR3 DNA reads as TGTGCCAGCACCATAGCGGTCCAAGAGACCCAGTACTTC.

Written as DNA, the CDR3 is TGTGCCAGCAGCCAAGTGTTAGCGGGGGACTACGAGCAGTACTTC. It yields the protein CASSQVLAGDYEQYF. V is TRBV3-1 (or the pseudogene TRBV3-2) and J is TRBJ2-7; 9 bases agree with TRBD2. Germline CDR1 reads LGHDT; CDR2 reads YNNKEL (reference sequence). This CDR3 has 15 residues. V lost 1 base, J lost 3 bases, and 4 bases stayed unmatched.

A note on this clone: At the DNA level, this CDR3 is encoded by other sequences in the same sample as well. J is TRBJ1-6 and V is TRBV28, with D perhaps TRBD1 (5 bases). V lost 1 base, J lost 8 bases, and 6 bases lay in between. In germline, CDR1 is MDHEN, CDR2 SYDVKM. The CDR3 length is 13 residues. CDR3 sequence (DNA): TGTGCCAGCAGTTTATTAGGGGATTCACCCCTCCACTTT. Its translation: CASSLLGDSPLHF.

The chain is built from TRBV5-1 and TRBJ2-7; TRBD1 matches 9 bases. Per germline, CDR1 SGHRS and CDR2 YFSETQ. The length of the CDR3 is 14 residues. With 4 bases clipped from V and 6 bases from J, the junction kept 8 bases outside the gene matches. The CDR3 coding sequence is TGCGCCAGCAGCCTCCGGGACAGGGCTGGCGAGCAGTACTTC. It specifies CASSLRDRAGEQYF.

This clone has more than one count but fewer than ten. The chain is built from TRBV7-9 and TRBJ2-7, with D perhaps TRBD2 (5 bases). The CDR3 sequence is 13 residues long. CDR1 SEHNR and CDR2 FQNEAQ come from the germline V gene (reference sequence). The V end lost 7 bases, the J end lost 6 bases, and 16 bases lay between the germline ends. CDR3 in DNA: TGTGCCAGCACCTCACTAGGCCCGCGCGAGCAGTACTTC. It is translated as CASTSLGPREQYF.

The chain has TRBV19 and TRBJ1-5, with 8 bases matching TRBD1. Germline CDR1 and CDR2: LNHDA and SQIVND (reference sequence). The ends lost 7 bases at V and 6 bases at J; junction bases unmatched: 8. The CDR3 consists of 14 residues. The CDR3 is CASNTDRETQPQHF. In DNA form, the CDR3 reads TGTGCCAGTAATACGGACAGGGAAACTCAGCCCCAGCATTTT.

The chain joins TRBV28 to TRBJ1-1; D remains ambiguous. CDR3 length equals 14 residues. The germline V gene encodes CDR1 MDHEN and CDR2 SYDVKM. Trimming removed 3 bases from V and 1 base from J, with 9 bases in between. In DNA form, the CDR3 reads TGTGCCAGCAGTTTGGTACTTAAGAACACTGAAGCTTTCTTT. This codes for CASSLVLKNTEAFF. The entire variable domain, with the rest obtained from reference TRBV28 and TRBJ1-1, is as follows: DVKVTQSSRYLVKRTGEKVFLECVQDMDHENMFWYRQDPGLGLRLIYFSYDVKMKEKGDIPEGYSVSREKKERFSLILESASTNQTSMYLCASSLVLKNTEAFFGQGTRLTVV.

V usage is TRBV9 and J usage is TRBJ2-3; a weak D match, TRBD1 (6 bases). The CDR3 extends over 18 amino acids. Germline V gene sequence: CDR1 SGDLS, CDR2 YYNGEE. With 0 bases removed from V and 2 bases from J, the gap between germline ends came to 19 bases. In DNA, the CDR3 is TGTGCCAGCAGCGTAGAGTATATGGGGGCCTCCAACACAGATACGCAGTATTTT. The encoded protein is CASSVEYMGASNTDTQYF.

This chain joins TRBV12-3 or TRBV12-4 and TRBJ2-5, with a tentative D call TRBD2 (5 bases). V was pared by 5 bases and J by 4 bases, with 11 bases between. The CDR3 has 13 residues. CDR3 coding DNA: TGTGCCAGCAGTCTGGGAGTAGGAGAGACCCAGTACTTC. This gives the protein CASSLGVGETQYF.

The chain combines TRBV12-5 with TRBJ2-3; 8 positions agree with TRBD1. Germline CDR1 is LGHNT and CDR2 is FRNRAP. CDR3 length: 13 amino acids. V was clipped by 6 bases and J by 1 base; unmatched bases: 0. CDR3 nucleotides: TGTGCTAGTGGACAGGGGGGCACAGATACGCAGTATTTT. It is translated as CASGQGGTDTQYF.

The CDR3 nucleotides read TGTGCCAGCAGTTTATGGGCGGGGACCTATGGCTACACCTTC. Protein sequence: CASSLWAGTYGYTF. The chain couples TRBV28 to TRBJ1-2; the D gene is possibly TRBD1 (5 bases). The germline V gene has CDR1 MDHEN and CDR2 SYDVKM. The length of the CDR3 is 14 residues. V gave up 0 bases and J gave up 4 bases, with 9 bases separating them.

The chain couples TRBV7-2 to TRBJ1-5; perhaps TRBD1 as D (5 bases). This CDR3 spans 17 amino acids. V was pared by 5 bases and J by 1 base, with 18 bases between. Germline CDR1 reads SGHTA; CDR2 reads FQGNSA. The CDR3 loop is CASSPQQVGGSNQPQHF. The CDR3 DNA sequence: TGTGCCAGCAGCCCGCAACAGGTCGGGGGGAGCAATCAGCCCCAGCATTTT.

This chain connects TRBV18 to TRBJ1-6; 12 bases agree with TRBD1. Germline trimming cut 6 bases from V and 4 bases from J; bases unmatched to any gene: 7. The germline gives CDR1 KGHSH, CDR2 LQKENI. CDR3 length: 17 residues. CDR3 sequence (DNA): TGTGCCAGCTCGGCCGGGACAGGGGGCTTATATAATTCACCCCTCCACTTT. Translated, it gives CASSAGTGGLYNSPLHF.

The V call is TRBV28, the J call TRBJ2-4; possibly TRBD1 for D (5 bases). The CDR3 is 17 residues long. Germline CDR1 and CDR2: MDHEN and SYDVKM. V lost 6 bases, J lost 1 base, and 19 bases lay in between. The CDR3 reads CASRGPVGVKAKNIQYF. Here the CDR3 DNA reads TGTGCCAGCAGGGGCCCGGTAGGGGTAAAGGCCAAAAACATTCAGTACTTC.

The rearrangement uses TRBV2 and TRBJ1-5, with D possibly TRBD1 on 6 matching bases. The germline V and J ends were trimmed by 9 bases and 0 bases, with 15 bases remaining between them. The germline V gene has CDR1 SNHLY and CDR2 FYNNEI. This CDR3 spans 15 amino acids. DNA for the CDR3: TGTGCCAGTCTGAGGGACAACGGTAGCAATCAGCCCCAGCATTTT. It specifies CASLRDNGSNQPQHF. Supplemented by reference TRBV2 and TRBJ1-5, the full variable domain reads EPEVTQTPSHQVTQMGQEVILRCVPISNHLYFYWYRQILGQKVEFLVSFYNNEISEKSEIFDDQFSVERPDGSNFTLKIRSTKLEDSAMYFCASLRDNGSNQPQHFGDGTRLSIL.

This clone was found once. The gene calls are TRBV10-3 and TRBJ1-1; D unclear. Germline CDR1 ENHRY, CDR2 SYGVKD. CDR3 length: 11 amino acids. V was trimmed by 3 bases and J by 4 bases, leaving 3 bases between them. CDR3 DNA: TGTGCCATCAGTGACGGCACTGAAGCTTTCTTT. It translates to CAISDGTEAFF.

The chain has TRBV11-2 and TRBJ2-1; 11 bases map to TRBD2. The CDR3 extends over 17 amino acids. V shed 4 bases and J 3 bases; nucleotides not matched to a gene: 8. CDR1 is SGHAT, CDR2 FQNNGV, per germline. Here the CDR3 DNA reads TGTGCCAGCAGCTCCTATGGGACTAGCGGAGACTACAATGAGCAGTTCTTC. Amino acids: CASSSYGTSGDYNEQFF.

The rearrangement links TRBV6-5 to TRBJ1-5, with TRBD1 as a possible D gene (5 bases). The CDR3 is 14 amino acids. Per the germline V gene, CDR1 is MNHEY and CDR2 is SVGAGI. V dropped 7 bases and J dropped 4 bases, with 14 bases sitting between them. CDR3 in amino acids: CASNQGGGNQPQHF. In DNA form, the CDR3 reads TGTGCCAGCAACCAGGGCGGTGGGAATCAGCCCCAGCATTTT.

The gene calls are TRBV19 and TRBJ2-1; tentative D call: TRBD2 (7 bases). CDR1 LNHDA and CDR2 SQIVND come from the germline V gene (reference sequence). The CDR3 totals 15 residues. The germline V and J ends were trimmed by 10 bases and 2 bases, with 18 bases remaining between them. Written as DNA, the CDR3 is TGTGCCACCAAAGGGGGGGTTGGCACCTACAATGAGCAGTTCTTC. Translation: CATKGGVGTYNEQFF. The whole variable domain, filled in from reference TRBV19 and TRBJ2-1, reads DGGITQSPKYLFRKEGQNVTLSCEQNLNHDAMYWYRQDPGQGLRLIYYSQIVNDFQKGDIAEGYSVSREKKESFPLTVTSAQKNPTAFYLCATKGGVGTYNEQFFGPGTRLTVL.

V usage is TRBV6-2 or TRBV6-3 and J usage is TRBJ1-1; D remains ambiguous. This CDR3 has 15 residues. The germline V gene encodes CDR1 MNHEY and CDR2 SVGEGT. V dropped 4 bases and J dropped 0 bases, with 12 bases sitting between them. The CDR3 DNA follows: TGTGCCAGCAGTTCCCAGCGCCTCCTGAACACTGAAGCTTTCTTT. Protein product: CASSSQRLLNTEAFF.